Sequencing of this TCR beta chain was carried out in a study of early T cells in non-severe SARS-CoV-2 infection. One entry per CDR3 protein, called by TCRdb with MiXCR from the 5' RACE reads. Of 45,000 to 65,000 distinct CDR3 sequences listed, 8% to 13% were seen once; the top ten hold under 15%. This clonotype was seen many times. The TCR originated in an adult who was a healthcare worker with PCR-confirmed SARS-CoV-2 infection or an uninfected control (not recorded which). Sequenced material: whole blood.

In nucleotides, the CDR3 is TGTGCCAGCAGCTTAGCAGGAGCGGGAGAAAAACTGTTTTTT. Translation gives CASSLAGAGEKLFF. This chain joins TRBV7-9 and TRBJ1-4, with D unresolved. The germline V and J ends were trimmed by 0 bases and 8 bases, with 10 bases remaining between them. Germline-derived CDR1 and CDR2 are SEHNR and FQNEAQ (reference sequence). The CDR3 sequence is 14 residues long.